The 6 T cell receptor beta chains listed next were all sequenced from one sample in a study of T cell repertoires in cytomegalovirus infection. MiXCR, run by TCRdb on the reads, gives a single entry per CDR3 protein. Among hundreds of thousands of distinct CDR3 sequences listed, under 20% were seen once. Sequenced: PBMCs. Source of these receptors: a human donor in good health (CMV status not recorded). Some clones in this sample may be carry-over from other donors' samples.

This clonotype was counted at least ten times. The rearrangement links TRBV12-3 or TRBV12-4 to TRBJ1-2; TRBD1 agrees at 10 bases. The CDR3 runs to 14 residues. Losses at the gene ends were 3 bases for V and 8 bases for J; bases not matched to a gene: 6. The CDR3 DNA reads as TGTGCCAGCAGTTTCGGGACAGGGGCCTTGGGCTACACCTTC. This encodes CASSFGTGALGYTF.

This clonotype was detected many times. The J gene is TRBJ2-3, the V gene TRBV12-3 or TRBV12-4; the D is unclear. The CDR3 length is 13 residues. With 1 base removed from V and 8 bases from J, the gap between germline ends came to 10 bases. The CDR3 region is CASSLDVVGTQYF. In nucleotides, the CDR3 is TGTGCCAGCAGTTTAGATGTTGTGGGTACGCAGTATTTT.

The CDR3 here is CASSLTPTGMQETQYF. The CDR3 DNA follows: TGTGCCAGCAGCTTAACCCCGACAGGGATGCAAGAGACCCAGTACTTC. The chain uses TRBV13 and TRBJ2-5; 7 nucleotides line up with TRBD1. The CDR3 length is 16 residues. With 2 bases clipped from V and 2 bases from J, the junction kept 8 bases outside the gene matches. Germline V gene sequence: CDR1 PRHDT, CDR2 FYEKMQ (reference sequence).

V and J are TRBV5-8 and TRBJ2-1; TRBD1 matches 7 bases. Germline-derived CDR1 and CDR2 are SGHTS and YDEGEE. With V trimmed by 3 bases and J by 5 bases, 11 bases remained unmatched. The CDR3 loop spans 16 amino acids. CDR3 loop: CASSWTRGTMDNEQFF. As DNA, the CDR3 is TGTGCCAGCAGCTGGACCAGGGGGACAATGGACAATGAGCAGTTCTTC.

This clonotype was recorded at least ten times. J is TRBJ2-3 and V is TRBV7-8; TRBD2 is a possible D gene (5 bases). Germline V CDR1 and CDR2: SGHVS, FQNEAQ. V was cut by 0 bases and J by 2 bases, with 12 bases left in between. The CDR3 has 16 amino acids. CDR3 residues: CASSLAGSVHTDTQYF. Written as DNA, the CDR3 is TGTGCCAGCAGCTTAGCGGGTAGCGTCCACACAGATACGCAGTATTTT.

The rearrangement links TRBV20-1 to TRBJ2-3, with D possibly TRBD2 on 6 matching bases. The CDR3 is 16 amino acids. Trimming cost V 1 base and J 2 bases, with 16 bases left between them. Germline V gene data show CDR1 as DFQATT and CDR2 as SNEGSKA (reference sequence). The CDR3 DNA is TGCAGTGCTAGAGCCCGACTAGTGGTGGTCACAGATACGCAGTATTTT. As protein: CSARARLVVVTDTQYF.